The T cell receptor (beta chain) described here comes from a study of T cell repertoires in cytomegalovirus infection. TCRdb itself ran the reads through MiXCR, one entry per CDR3 protein. This table has hundreds of thousands of distinct CDR3 sequences, roughly a sixth appearing once. This clonotype has at least ten counts. The germline gives CDR1 MNHNY, CDR2 SVGAGI (reference sequence). With 0 bases removed from V and 3 bases from J, the gap between germline ends came to 9 bases. CDR3 length: 14 amino acids. The V gene is TRBV6-6, the J gene TRBJ2-7; no clear D gene. Input material: PBMCs. The TCR was taken from a human donor in good health (CMV status not recorded). Some clones in this sample may be carry-over from other donors' samples. CDR3 loop: CASSYSSLYYEQYF. CDR3 bases: TGTGCCAGCAGTTACTCGAGTCTGTACTACGAGCAGTACTTC.